A single sample gave rise to the 21 T cell receptor beta chains below, sequenced in a study of cytomegalovirus exposure and HLA in healthy donors. PCR employed 60 Vbeta and 13 Jbeta primers. Sequencing used immunoSEQ multiplex PCR; TCRdb keeps in-frame clones, though not all of them. The sample contains approximately 100,000 clones, around three quarters of which appear only once. Sequencing was performed on PBMCs. The receptors originated from a woman aged 50 to 60 in good health and CMV-seropositive.

The chain carries TRBV12-5 and TRBJ2-1, with 11 nucleotides matching TRBD2. V lost 6 bases and J lost 4; bases outside the gene matches: 5. Germline CDR1 LGHNT, CDR2 FRNRAP. The CDR3 is 15 amino acids. CDR3 sequence reads: CASGLRLAGYNEQFF. The CDR3, as DNA: TGTGCTAGTGGCCTGAGACTAGCGGGATACAATGAGCAGTTCTTC.

This clone appeared a few times. The V call is TRBV2, the J call TRBJ2-3; D is perhaps TRBD1 (8 bases). The CDR3 consists of 14 residues. Looked up from germline, CDR1 is SNHLY and CDR2 is FYNNEI. Trimming removed 8 bases at V and 3 bases at J, with 15 bases between. CDR3 DNA sequence: TGTGCCAGCGGGAGGGACAGGACGACAGATACGCAGTATTTT. Translation gives CASGRDRTTDTQYF.

The gene calls are TRBV6-5 and TRBJ2-7, with 12 bases fitting TRBD2. J was trimmed by 6 bases and V by 2 bases; bases with no gene match: 5. CDR3 length: 15 residues. The germline V gene encodes CDR1 MNHEY and CDR2 SVGAGI. The CDR3, as DNA: TGTGCCAGCAGTTACGAGCTAGCGGGGGGGAGCGAGCAGTACTTC. Its protein is CASSYELAGGSEQYF.

This clone was seen a handful of times. The gene calls are TRBV4-3 and TRBJ1-6; D remains unclear. CDR3 length: 15 residues. Per germline, CDR1 LGHNA and CDR2 YSLEER. V shed 1 base and J shed 7 bases, with 11 bases lying between them. The CDR3 nucleotides read TGCGCCAGCAGCCAAGGGAACGACGGGAATTCACCCCTCCACTTT. Its protein product is CASSQGNDGNSPLHF.

CDR3 nucleotides: TGTGCCAGCAGCTTGGATCGGACAGGGAACTACAATGAGCAGTTCTTC. It codes for CASSLDRTGNYNEQFF. J is TRBJ2-1 and V is TRBV5-6; 8 bases map to TRBD1. Germline V gene sequence: CDR1 SGHDT, CDR2 YYEEEE. The trim removed 0 bases at V and 3 bases at J, leaving 5 bases unmatched. The CDR3 contains 16 residues.

The rearrangement uses TRBV7-9 and TRBJ2-3; no clear D gene. CDR1 and CDR2 from the germline V gene are SEHNR and FQNEAQ (reference sequence). The CDR3 is made up of 14 amino acids. The germline V and J ends were trimmed by 2 bases and 5 bases, with 11 bases remaining between them. The DNA of the CDR3 is TGTGCCAGCAGCTTAAGTCTAGTTGGAGATACGCAGTATTTT. It yields the protein CASSLSLVGDTQYF.

As regards this clone: This sample also contains other DNA sequences that code for the same CDR3. This chain joins TRBV19 and TRBJ2-7; 10 bases are a match to TRBD2. Per the germline V gene, CDR1 is LNHDA and CDR2 is SQIVND (reference sequence). The trim removed 3 bases at V and 1 base at J, leaving 3 bases unmatched. This CDR3 is built from 15 residues. CDR3 nucleotide sequence: TGTGCCAGTAGTATCCGACTAGCGGGTTCCTACGAGCAGTACTTC. This translates into CASSIRLAGSYEQYF.

This clone was detected a few times. The chain carries TRBV12-5 and TRBJ2-5; tentatively, D is TRBD2 (5 bases). This CDR3 has 16 residues. The ends were cut back, 0 bases at V and 5 bases at J, with 16 bases in the middle. Germline V gene lookup returns CDR1 LGHNT and CDR2 FRNRAP. The CDR3 sequence: CASGLVLGSTAETQYF. CDR3 DNA sequence: TGTGCTAGTGGTTTGGTACTAGGCAGTACGGCGGAGACCCAGTACTTC.

This rearrangement joins TRBV11-2 to TRBJ2-5; the match to TRBD2 covers 14 bases. The J segment lost 4 bases and the V segment lost 5 bases, leaving 3 bases of the junction unmatched. The CDR3 totals 15 residues. Germline values: CDR1 SGHAT, CDR2 FQNNGV. The CDR3 nucleotides read TGTGCCAGCAGCCTCGGGACTAGCGGGGGAGAGACCCAGTACTTC. Amino acids: CASSLGTSGGETQYF.

The J gene is TRBJ1-5, the V gene TRBV7-2; unclear D gene. CDR3 size: 13 residues. Germline CDR1 is SGHTA and CDR2 is FQGNSA. V was pared by 1 base and J by 6 bases, with 7 bases between. DNA of the CDR3: TGTGCCAGCAGCTTAGTGGAGGGTCAGCCCCAGCATTTT. It codes for CASSLVEGQPQHF.

This clone was found once. The genes are TRBV25-1 and TRBJ2-5; 12 bases are shared with TRBD1. The CDR3 is 17 amino acids. Germline loops: CDR1 MGHDK, CDR2 SYGVNS. Unmatched junction bases numbered 10, after V lost 3 bases and J lost 5 bases. The CDR3 is CASSDVSGTGGRETQYF. In nucleotides, the CDR3 is TGTGCCAGCAGTGATGTCTCCGGGACAGGGGGCCGCGAGACCCAGTACTTC.

The V and J genes are TRBV18 and TRBJ1-5; tentatively, D is TRBD1 (6 bases). Germline V CDR1 and CDR2: KGHSH, LQKENI. This CDR3 has 16 residues. With 6 bases removed from V and 3 bases from J, the gap between germline ends came to 18 bases. CDR3 residues: CASSSLVGTINQPQHF. The CDR3 DNA reads TGTGCCAGCTCGTCCCTGGTCGGGACAATCAATCAGCCCCAGCATTTT.

The chain joins TRBV6-5 to TRBJ2-1, with D possibly TRBD1 on 6 matching bases. Germline CDR1 reads MNHEY; CDR2 reads SVGAGI. CDR3 length: 12 residues. Trimming removed 2 bases at V and 11 bases at J, with 10 bases between. CDR3 amino acids: CASSYPDRKQFF. In DNA, the CDR3 is TGTGCCAGCAGTTACCCCGACAGGAAGCAGTTCTTC.

The CDR3 DNA reads as TGTGCCAGCAGCTTACGGGGGAACACTGAAGCTTTCTTT. Protein: CASSLRGNTEAFF. The rearrangement uses TRBV7-9 and TRBJ1-1; D is unclear. This CDR3 has 13 amino acids. With 2 bases removed from V and 1 base from J, the gap between germline ends came to 5 bases. The V gene's germline CDR1 is SEHNR and CDR2 FQNEAQ (reference sequence).

The V call is TRBV6-1, the J call TRBJ2-7; 14 nucleotides agree with TRBD2. Germline V gene data show CDR1 as MNHNS and CDR2 as SASEGT. The trim removed 10 bases at V and 5 bases at J, leaving 4 bases unmatched. This CDR3 has 13 amino acids. DNA for the CDR3: TGTGCCACCGGGACTAGCGGGGGTAACGAGCAGTACTTC. This translates into CATGTSGGNEQYF.

This clone was picked up a small number of times. The V call is TRBV29-1, the J call TRBJ2-7, with 10 bases matching TRBD1. There are 13 residues in the CDR3. After removal of 3 bases from V and 4 bases from J, the junction contained 3 bases not matched to a gene. Germline CDR1 reads SQVTM; CDR2 reads ANQGSEA. In DNA, the CDR3 is TGCAGCGTTGACGGGACAGGGGCTTACGAGCAGTACTTC. It codes for CSVDGTGAYEQYF.

This chain connects TRBV10-3 to TRBJ2-5; D gene unclear. The CDR3 is 14 residues long. CDR1 is ENHRY, CDR2 SYGVKD, per germline. Trimming left V 7 bases short and J 0 bases short, with 12 bases between. The CDR3 here is CAIMESPNQETQYF. As DNA, the CDR3 is TGTGCCATCATGGAGTCCCCCAACCAAGAGACCCAGTACTTC.

This clone was seen once. The rearrangement joins TRBV7-8 to TRBJ2-3; D not resolved. CDR3 length: 14 residues. Trimming took off 6 bases at V and 6 bases at J, with 16 bases between the two ends. Germline V CDR1 and CDR2: SGHVS, FQNEAQ. The DNA for the CDR3 is TGTGCCAGCAGTTTCAACTACCCTGAGGATACGCAGTATTTT. Translation gives CASSFNYPEDTQYF.

V and J are TRBV4-1 and TRBJ2-3, with a weak D call TRBD2 (5 bases). CDR1 MGHRA and CDR2 YSYEKL come from the germline V gene. Trimming removed 4 bases from V and 0 bases from J, with 11 bases in between. The CDR3 consists of 15 residues. CDR3: CASSPTRVSTDTQYF. The DNA for the CDR3 is TGCGCCAGCAGCCCTACGCGGGTTAGCACAGATACGCAGTATTTT.

The chain recombines TRBV4-2 with TRBJ2-7, with 9 bases aligning to TRBD1. CDR1 and CDR2 from the germline V gene are LGHNA and YNFKEQ. The CDR3 covers 15 residues. Trimming cost V 2 bases and J 2 bases; bases outside gene matches: 4. CDR3 nucleotide sequence: TGTGCCAGCAGCCAATTTCGACAGGGGGCCTACGAGCAGTACTTC. Residues: CASSQFRQGAYEQYF.

The rearrangement uses TRBV18 and TRBJ2-1, with 10 bases aligning to TRBD1. Losses at the gene ends were 9 bases for V and 15 bases for J; bases not matched to a gene: 20. The CDR3 has 15 residues. Germline V CDR1 and CDR2: KGHSH, LQKENI. CDR3: CASVTGGDPSPIPFF. Written as DNA, the CDR3 is TGTGCCAGTGTGACAGGGGGCGACCCCAGTCCTATACCGTTCTTC.